The clone carrying this T cell receptor (beta chain) came up once. In the source study's methods: Reference gene primer amplification gave estimated nucleated cell counts. Clones were read by immunoSEQ multiplex PCR, and TCRdb kept only the in-frame ones, dropping some. That table gives V, J and clone size, and the DNA gave D and trimming. The table records about 180,000 clones, roughly 85% of them present only once. This specimen belongs to a study of blood T cell repertoires in COVID-19. About the study: Researchers got acute and convalescent COVID-19 samples from the United States, Italy and Spain. The analysed material was cDNA or gDNA that came from T cells, B-cell-depleted T cells, or PBMCs.

J gave up 4 bases and V 4 bases, and 12 bases lay outside the gene matches. CDR3 length: 16 residues. The V gene's germline CDR1 is MGHRA and CDR2 YSYEKL. Input material: peripheral blood. The clonotype originates from a woman over 75 with active or convalescent COVID-19. This chain connects TRBV4-1 to TRBJ2-7; TRBD2 aligns across 8 bases. The CDR3 DNA is TGCGCCAGCAGCCGGCCCGGGACTAGTCACCAGTACGAGCAGTACTTC. Translation gives CASSRPGTSHQYEQYF.